Listed below are T cell receptor beta chains from one sample, sequenced in a study of T cell responses to AZD1222 COVID-19 vaccine. Assay used: immunoSEQ multiplex PCR; TCRdb lists only in-frame clones, some missing. The sample consists of around 140,000 clones, approximately 94% of them appearing once. This specimen was peripheral blood, taken on day 0 of AZD1222 vaccination. Every receptor here comes from an adult in good health. Both conserved end residues are part of each CDR3. The D gene is left open where the match is weak. Size values are once, few and many counts, or a class for expanded clones, and some rows have none.

j_gene: TRBJ1-1
d_gene: -
abundance: -
v_gene: TRBV7-2
CDR3nt: TGTGCCAGCAGCTTATACTGGGGACGGAACACTGAAGCTTTCTTT
CDR3aa: CASSLYWGRNTEAFF

j_gene: TRBJ1-3
d_gene: -
abundance: -
v_gene: TRBV19
CDR3nt: TGTGCCAGTAGTCGGGGGTACTCTGGAAACACCATATATTTT
CDR3aa: CASSRGYSGNTIYF

j_gene: TRBJ1-3
d_gene: -
abundance: -
v_gene: TRBV7-3
CDR3nt: TGTGCCAGCAGCTTAAGAGGGGGAATGGACTTCTCTGGAAACACCATATATTTT
CDR3aa: CASSLRGGMDFSGNTIYF

j_gene: TRBJ2-2
d_gene: TRBD1
abundance: -
v_gene: TRBV9
CDR3nt: TGTGCCAGCAGTTTAGAGACGAGGGGGCCCGGGGAGCTGTTTTTT
CDR3aa: CASSLETRGPGELFF

j_gene: TRBJ2-7
d_gene: -
abundance: once
v_gene: TRBV10-3
CDR3nt: TGTGCCATCAGTGAAAGCAGGCATCTCCCCTCCTACGAGCAGTACTTC
CDR3aa: CAISESRHLPSYEQYF

j_gene: TRBJ2-3
d_gene: -
abundance: -
v_gene: TRBV6-5
CDR3nt: TGTGCCAGCAGTTACTGGGGCGGTGGAGATACGCAGTATTTT
CDR3aa: CASSYWGGGDTQYF

j_gene: TRBJ2-1
d_gene: -
abundance: -
v_gene: TRBV7-6
CDR3nt: TGTGCCAGCAGCTCAGTCAAGAGGTTGGGTGAGCAGTTCTTC
CDR3aa: CASSSVKRLGEQFF

j_gene: TRBJ1-4
d_gene: -
abundance: -
v_gene: TRBV7-6
CDR3nt: TGTGCCAGCAGCTTAGGGAGAGAAAAACTGTTTTTT
CDR3aa: CASSLGREKLFF

j_gene: TRBJ1-5
d_gene: TRBD1
abundance: few
v_gene: TRBV20-1
CDR3nt: TGCAGTGCTAGTGCGTCAGGGGCAGGGGGATCTCAGCCCCAGCATTTT
CDR3aa: CSASASGAGGSQPQHF

j_gene: TRBJ2-1
d_gene: -
abundance: -
v_gene: TRBV3-1/TRBV3-2
CDR3nt: TGTGCCAGCAGCCAAGTTAGGAATGAGCAGTTCTTC
CDR3aa: CASSQVRNEQFF

j_gene: TRBJ2-1
d_gene: -
abundance: once
v_gene: TRBV6-6
CDR3nt: TGTGCCAGCAGGCGACTCCCCACCGACTACAATGAGCAGTTCTTC
CDR3aa: CASRRLPTDYNEQFF

j_gene: TRBJ2-7
d_gene: TRBD1
abundance: -
v_gene: TRBV3-1/TRBV3-2
CDR3nt: TGTGCCAGCAGCCTCGGACAGGGGGACTACGAGCAGTACTTC
CDR3aa: CASSLGQGDYEQYF

j_gene: TRBJ1-5
d_gene: -
abundance: -
v_gene: TRBV7-2
CDR3nt: TGTGCCAGCAGCGCGCCACAGGGACTTAGCAATCAGCCCCAGCATTTT
CDR3aa: CASSAPQGLSNQPQHF

j_gene: TRBJ1-1
d_gene: -
abundance: -
v_gene: TRBV20-1
CDR3nt: TGCAGTGCTAGAACGGGATTTGAAGCTTTCTTT
CDR3aa: CSARTGFEAFF

j_gene: TRBJ1-2
d_gene: -
abundance: -
v_gene: TRBV11-2
CDR3nt: TGTGCCAGCAGCTTAGCCCCTACAGGATTGGATGGCTACACCTTC
CDR3aa: CASSLAPTGLDGYTF

j_gene: TRBJ1-2
d_gene: -
abundance: -
v_gene: TRBV19
CDR3nt: TGTGCCAGCCAGCCAGGGGCGGGGGACGGCTACACCTTC
CDR3aa: CASQPGAGDGYTF

j_gene: TRBJ2-2
d_gene: TRBD2
abundance: -
v_gene: TRBV7-7
CDR3nt: TGTGCTAGCAGCTTTCCACTCGGTCGGCGGGGGGGCAACACCGGGGAGCTGTTTTTT
CDR3aa: CASSFPLGRRGGNTGELFF

j_gene: TRBJ1-5
d_gene: -
abundance: -
v_gene: TRBV19
CDR3nt: TGTGCCAGTAGTCTTCGTAGCAATCAGCCCCAGCATTTT
CDR3aa: CASSLRSNQPQHF

j_gene: TRBJ1-2
d_gene: -
abundance: -
v_gene: TRBV12-3/TRBV12-4
CDR3nt: TGTGCCAGCAGTTCCGGTACGATGTATGGCTACACCTTC
CDR3aa: CASSSGTMYGYTF

j_gene: TRBJ1-1
d_gene: -
abundance: -
v_gene: TRBV18
CDR3nt: TGTGCCAGCTCACCATCTTCACAGGCTACTGAAGCTTTCTTT
CDR3aa: CASSPSSQATEAFF

j_gene: TRBJ1-1
d_gene: -
abundance: -
v_gene: TRBV14
CDR3nt: TGTGCCAGCAGCCTACCTGTTTCGGTCCGCACTGAAGCTTTCTTT
CDR3aa: CASSLPVSVRTEAFF

j_gene: TRBJ1-5
d_gene: -
abundance: once
v_gene: TRBV5-8
CDR3nt: TGTGCCACCGGACAGTATAGCAATCAGCCCCAGCATTTT
CDR3aa: CATGQYSNQPQHF

j_gene: TRBJ1-6
d_gene: -
abundance: -
v_gene: TRBV7-2
CDR3nt: TGTGCCAGCAGCCCCAGGATCGTATTTTATAATTCACCCCTCCACTTT
CDR3aa: CASSPRIVFYNSPLHF

j_gene: TRBJ1-1
d_gene: -
abundance: -
v_gene: TRBV6-5
CDR3nt: TGTGCCAGCAGTTACGGGTGGAACACTGAAGCTTTCTTT
CDR3aa: CASSYGWNTEAFF

j_gene: TRBJ1-4
d_gene: -
abundance: -
v_gene: TRBV10-3
CDR3nt: TGTGCCATCAGTGAGTCGAGGGATTCTAATGAAAAACTGTTTTTT
CDR3aa: CAISESRDSNEKLFF

j_gene: TRBJ2-4
d_gene: -
abundance: -
v_gene: TRBV4-3
CDR3nt: TGCGCCAGCAGCCAGGACGCGGGGACCGGGAACATTCAGTACTTC
CDR3aa: CASSQDAGTGNIQYF

j_gene: TRBJ1-2
d_gene: -
abundance: -
v_gene: TRBV27
CDR3nt: TGTGCCAGCAGTTTGGTTGGGGGGGACGGCTACACCTTC
CDR3aa: CASSLVGGDGYTF

j_gene: TRBJ2-2
d_gene: -
abundance: -
v_gene: TRBV5-1
CDR3nt: TGCGCCAGCAGCCCCGCCCGAGGGTCGAACACCGGGGAGCTGTTTTTT
CDR3aa: CASSPARGSNTGELFF

j_gene: TRBJ1-6
d_gene: TRBD1
abundance: -
v_gene: TRBV5-6
CDR3nt: TGTGCCAGCAGCCTTGGGACAGGGTATTCACCCCTCCACTTT
CDR3aa: CASSLGTGYSPLHF

j_gene: TRBJ1-1
d_gene: -
abundance: -
v_gene: TRBV7-9
CDR3nt: TGTGCCAGCAGCTCCTCGGGCATTTCAGCTTTCTTT
CDR3aa: CASSSSGISAFF

j_gene: TRBJ2-7
d_gene: -
abundance: -
v_gene: TRBV28
CDR3nt: TGTGCCAGCAACTCTGGGTATGGCGGGGAGGTCTCCTACGAGCAGTACTTC
CDR3aa: CASNSGYGGEVSYEQYF

j_gene: TRBJ1-3
d_gene: -
abundance: -
v_gene: TRBV5-6
CDR3nt: TGTGCCAGCAGCCCATGGGGGAACACCATATATTTT
CDR3aa: CASSPWGNTIYF

j_gene: TRBJ1-4
d_gene: -
abundance: once
v_gene: TRBV4-3
CDR3nt: TGCGCCAGCAGCCAAGGAGCAGCAACTAATGAAAAACTGTTTTTT
CDR3aa: CASSQGAATNEKLFF

j_gene: TRBJ2-2
d_gene: -
abundance: -
v_gene: TRBV29-1
CDR3nt: TGCAGCGTTGACCAGGGTGGTGCCACCGGGGAGCTGTTTTTT
CDR3aa: CSVDQGGATGELFF

j_gene: TRBJ2-7
d_gene: TRBD2
abundance: once
v_gene: TRBV6-1
CDR3nt: TGTGCCAGCAGTGTCCGCGGAGACCCGGGGGGCTACGAGCAGTACTTC
CDR3aa: CASSVRGDPGGYEQYF

j_gene: TRBJ2-6
d_gene: -
abundance: -
v_gene: TRBV2
CDR3nt: TGTGCCATGGCCGGAATTCTCTCTGGGGCCAACGTCCTGACTTTC
CDR3aa: CAMAGILSGANVLTF

j_gene: TRBJ1-4
d_gene: TRBD1
abundance: -
v_gene: TRBV5-4
CDR3nt: TGTGCCAGCAGCTTGAGGACAGGGCCTAATGAAAAACTGTTTTTT
CDR3aa: CASSLRTGPNEKLFF

j_gene: TRBJ1-2
d_gene: TRBD1
abundance: -
v_gene: TRBV6-5
CDR3nt: TGTGCCAGCAGAGCGTACAGGGGAGCGCTCGCTGGCTACACCTTC
CDR3aa: CASRAYRGALAGYTF

j_gene: TRBJ1-2
d_gene: -
abundance: -
v_gene: TRBV6-2/TRBV6-3
CDR3nt: TGTGCCAGCAGTTGGACAGACTACTATGGCTACACCTTC
CDR3aa: CASSWTDYYGYTF

j_gene: TRBJ1-1
d_gene: -
abundance: -
v_gene: TRBV7-9
CDR3nt: TGTGCCAGCAGCTTAGTGACCGGGAACACTGAAGCTTTCTTT
CDR3aa: CASSLVTGNTEAFF

j_gene: TRBJ1-2
d_gene: -
abundance: -
v_gene: TRBV5-5
CDR3nt: TGTGCCAGCAGCCCTCAACGGTTAAAATATGGCTACACCTTC
CDR3aa: CASSPQRLKYGYTF

j_gene: TRBJ2-3
d_gene: -
abundance: -
v_gene: TRBV4-2
CDR3nt: TGTGCCAGCAGCCTACTCGGGGGTGTAAGCACAGATACGCAGTATTTT
CDR3aa: CASSLLGGVSTDTQYF

j_gene: TRBJ1-2
d_gene: -
abundance: -
v_gene: TRBV7-2
CDR3nt: TGTGCCAGCAGCTCCAACCGGGACGGGAACTATGGCTACACCTTC
CDR3aa: CASSSNRDGNYGYTF

j_gene: TRBJ1-4
d_gene: -
abundance: -
v_gene: TRBV10-2
CDR3nt: TGCGCCAGCAGTGAGCTTTCGAGGGGGACCCGTGGGGATGAAAAACTGTTTTTT
CDR3aa: CASSELSRGTRGDEKLFF

j_gene: TRBJ1-6
d_gene: -
abundance: once
v_gene: TRBV11-2
CDR3nt: TGTGCCAGCAGCCTCAATTCACCCCTCCACTTT
CDR3aa: CASSLNSPLHF

j_gene: TRBJ2-5
d_gene: TRBD2
abundance: few
v_gene: TRBV9
CDR3nt: TGTGCCAGCAGCGTAGGGACTAGCGGGGGGCAAGAGACCCAGTACTTC
CDR3aa: CASSVGTSGGQETQYF

j_gene: TRBJ1-1
d_gene: -
abundance: -
v_gene: TRBV28
CDR3nt: TGTGCCAGCAGTTTCGGGGTAGACACTGAAGCTTTCTTT
CDR3aa: CASSFGVDTEAFF

j_gene: TRBJ1-2
d_gene: -
abundance: -
v_gene: TRBV19
CDR3nt: TGTGCCAGTAGTCAGGGAACGATCTATGGCTACACCTTC
CDR3aa: CASSQGTIYGYTF

j_gene: TRBJ2-1
d_gene: -
abundance: -
v_gene: TRBV30
CDR3nt: TGTGCCTGGAGTTCGGACTCCCTCTACAATGAGCAGTTCTTC
CDR3aa: CAWSSDSLYNEQFF

j_gene: TRBJ1-2
d_gene: -
abundance: -
v_gene: TRBV13
CDR3nt: TGTGCCAGCAGTATAAGGAGGACTAACTATGGCTACACCTTC
CDR3aa: CASSIRRTNYGYTF

j_gene: TRBJ1-2
d_gene: -
abundance: -
v_gene: TRBV27
CDR3nt: TGTGCCAGCCGACCCGGATCCCAATATGGCTACACCTTC
CDR3aa: CASRPGSQYGYTF

j_gene: TRBJ1-2
d_gene: TRBD1
abundance: -
v_gene: TRBV30
CDR3nt: TGTGCCTGGAGGTCGACAGGGGGCTATGGCTACACCTTC
CDR3aa: CAWRSTGGYGYTF

j_gene: TRBJ1-3
d_gene: -
abundance: -
v_gene: TRBV7-2
CDR3nt: TGTGCCAGCAGCTTAGAGGTCGCAGCGACCACCATATATTTT
CDR3aa: CASSLEVAATTIYF